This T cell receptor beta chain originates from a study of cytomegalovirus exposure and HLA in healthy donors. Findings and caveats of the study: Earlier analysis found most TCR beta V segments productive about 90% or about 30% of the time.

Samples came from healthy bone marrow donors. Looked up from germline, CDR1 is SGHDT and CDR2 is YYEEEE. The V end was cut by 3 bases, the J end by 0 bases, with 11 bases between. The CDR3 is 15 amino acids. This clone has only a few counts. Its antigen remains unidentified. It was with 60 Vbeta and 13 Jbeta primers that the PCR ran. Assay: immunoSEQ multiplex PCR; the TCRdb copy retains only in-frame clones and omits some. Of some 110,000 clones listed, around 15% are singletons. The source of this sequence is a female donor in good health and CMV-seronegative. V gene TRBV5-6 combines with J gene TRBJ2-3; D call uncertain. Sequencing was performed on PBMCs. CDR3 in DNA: TGTGCCAGCAGCTACAATGCAATTAGCACAGATACGCAGTATTTT. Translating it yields CASSYNAISTDTQYF. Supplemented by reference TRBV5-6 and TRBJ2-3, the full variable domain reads DAGVTQSPTHLIKTRGQQVTLRCSPKSGHDTVSWYQQALGQGPQFIFQYYEEEERQRGNFPDRFSGHQFPNYSSELNVNALLLGDSALYLCASSYNAISTDTQYFGPGTRLTVL.